Reported below is one T cell receptor (beta chain). There are 13 residues in the CDR3. Between the trimmed V and J ends, which lost 8 bases and 4 bases, there was a span of 12 bases. Per the germline V gene, CDR1 is MNHEY and CDR2 is SMNVEV (reference sequence). This sample is part of a study of blood T cell repertoires in COVID-19. Sequencing was performed with immunoSEQ multiplex PCR; in TCRdb, only in-frame clones are kept and a portion is missing. Of around 300,000 clones in the sample, about 85% are singletons; the top ten hold around 2.5%. The receptor was derived from a woman aged 50 to 60 who had recovered from COVID-19. The sequencing input was PBMCs or T cells enriched from blood (not recorded which). The chain uses TRBV27 and TRBJ1-5, with D unclear. The CDR3 nucleotides are TGTGCCAGCGCAAACCGAGCAAATCAGCCCCAGCATTTT. Its protein is CASANRANQPQHF.